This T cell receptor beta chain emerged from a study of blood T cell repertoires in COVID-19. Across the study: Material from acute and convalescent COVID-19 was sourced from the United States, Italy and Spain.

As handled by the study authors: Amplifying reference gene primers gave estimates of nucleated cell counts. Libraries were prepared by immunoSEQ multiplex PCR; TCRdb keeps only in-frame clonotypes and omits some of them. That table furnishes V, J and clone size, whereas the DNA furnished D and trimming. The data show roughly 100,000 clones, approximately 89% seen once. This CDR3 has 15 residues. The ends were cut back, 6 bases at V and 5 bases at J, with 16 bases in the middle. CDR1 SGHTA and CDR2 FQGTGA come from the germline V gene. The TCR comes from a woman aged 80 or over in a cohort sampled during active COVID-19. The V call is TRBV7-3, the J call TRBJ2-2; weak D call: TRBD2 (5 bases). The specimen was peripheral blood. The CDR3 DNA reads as TGTGCCAGCAGTCGCCTGGCGGGCGCAACCGGGGAGCTGTTTTTT. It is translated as CASSRLAGATGELFF.